The 20 T cell receptor beta chains below all came from one sample that was sequenced in a study of radiation and T cells in renal cell carcinoma. Regarding time point: blood 2 weeks post-SBRT. Specified treatment: 15 Gy SBRT to primary tumor, nephrectomy 4 weeks later. Repertoires were generated with immunoSEQ multiplex PCR, while TCRdb's copy carries only in-frame clones and drops some. This table holds just over 150,000 clones, roughly 87% found once. Sequenced material: blood, taken from a patient whose treatment included radiotherapy and nephrectomy. These receptors came from a woman aged 50 to 60 with renal cell carcinoma.

This sequence joins TRBV6-6 and TRBJ2-7, with D possibly TRBD1 on 5 matching bases. The ends were cut back, 0 bases at V and 2 bases at J, with 8 bases in the middle. The length of the CDR3 is 14 residues. Germline V gene sequence: CDR1 MNHNY, CDR2 SVGAGI (reference sequence). CDR3 region: CASSYSTAAYEQYF. The CDR3 bases are TGTGCCAGCAGTTACTCGACAGCAGCCTACGAGCAGTACTTC.

The chain uses TRBV15 and TRBJ1-1; D unresolved. V shed 8 bases and J shed 1 base, with 14 bases lying between them. The CDR3 extends over 14 amino acids. The V gene's germline CDR1 is LNHNV and CDR2 YYDKDF (reference sequence). The CDR3 nucleotides read TGTGCCACCTTACGAGGGAACGAGAACACTGAAGCTTTCTTT. Residues: CATLRGNENTEAFF.

This clone was picked up one time. The chain is built from TRBV6-1 and TRBJ2-3; D unresolved. CDR3 size: 13 residues. V lost 4 bases and J lost 2, with 7 bases in between. Germline values: CDR1 MNHNS, CDR2 SASEGT. In DNA, the CDR3 is TGTGCCAGCAGTGGTTTCTACACAGATACGCAGTATTTT. The encoded protein is CASSGFYTDTQYF.

This clone has a handful of counts. The chain carries TRBV7-8 and TRBJ1-3; 7 bases are shared with TRBD1. This CDR3 has 16 residues. Germline values: CDR1 SGHVS, CDR2 FQNEAQ. V lost 5 bases to trimming and J lost 3 bases; unmatched junction nucleotides: 10. DNA of the CDR3: TGTGCCAGCAGCCGAACCGGGACAGCAGGTGGAAACACCATATATTTT. This codes for CASSRTGTAGGNTIYF.

V is TRBV18 and J is TRBJ2-2, with D possibly TRBD1 on 7 matching bases. The CDR3 has 18 amino acids. With 3 bases removed from V and 0 bases from J, the gap between germline ends came to 17 bases. CDR1 is KGHSH and CDR2 is LQKENI in the germline V gene. In DNA, the CDR3 is TGTGCCAGCTCACCGAACTCCGCGGGGACAGCGAACACCGGGGAGCTGTTTTTT. Its translation is CASSPNSAGTANTGELFF.

The DNA of the CDR3 is TGTGCCAGCAGTCACATCAGGGGGTGGCTCACTGAAGCTTTCTTT. Amino acid sequence: CASSHIRGWLTEAFF. This sequence joins TRBV6-5 and TRBJ1-1, with 7 bases matching TRBD1. CDR1 is MNHEY, CDR2 SVGAGI, per germline. The CDR3 loop spans 15 amino acids. Trimming removed 5 bases from V and 4 bases from J; junction bases left unmatched: 10.

The chain links TRBV7-6 to TRBJ2-7; D perhaps matches TRBD1 (6 bases). Germline V gene data show CDR1 as SGHVS and CDR2 as FNYEAQ. This CDR3 is built from 15 residues. Trimming took off 5 bases at V and 6 bases at J, with 20 bases between the two ends. In nucleotides, the CDR3 is TGTGCCAGCAGCCGCGAAACAGGGCCGGCCCCCGAGCAGTACTTC. Translated, it gives CASSRETGPAPEQYF. Variable domain in full (rest from reference TRBV7-6 and TRBJ2-7): GAGVSQSPRYKVTKRGQDVALRCDPISGHVSLYWYRQALGQGPEFLTYFNYEAQQDKSGLPNDRFSAERPEGSISTLTIQRTEQRDSAMYRCASSRETGPAPEQYFGPGTRLTVT.

This chain joins TRBV5-4 and TRBJ2-7; D is undetermined. The CDR3 loop spans 13 amino acids. Per the germline V gene, CDR1 is SGHNT and CDR2 is YYREEE (reference sequence). V was pared by 0 bases and J by 0 bases, with 4 bases between. DNA for the CDR3: TGTGCCAGCAGCTTGGCAAGCTCCTACGAGCAGTACTTC. Translation: CASSLASSYEQYF.

The genes are TRBV18 and TRBJ1-2; weak D call: TRBD1 (5 bases). CDR3 length: 12 amino acids. V lost 6 bases and J 8 bases, leaving 13 bases between the germline ends. Germline V lookup: CDR1 KGHSH, CDR2 LQKENI. CDR3 amino acids: CASSGDIGGYTF. CDR3 sequence (DNA): TGTGCCAGCTCGGGGGATATCGGAGGCTACACCTTC. Supplemented by reference TRBV18 and TRBJ1-2, the full variable domain reads NAGVMQNPRHLVRRRGQEARLRCSPMKGHSHVYWYRQLPEEGLKFMVYLQKENIIDESGMPKERFSAEFPKEGPSILRIQQVVRGDSAAYFCASSGDIGGYTFGSGTRLTVV.

The chain couples TRBV9 to TRBJ2-5, with D perhaps TRBD1 or TRBD2 (5 bases each). This CDR3 region has 14 residues. CDR1 and CDR2 (germline): SGDLS, YYNGEE. The V gene lost 0 bases and the J gene lost 4 bases, with 10 bases spanning the gap. The CDR3 DNA sequence: TGTGCCAGCAGCGTAGCCCGGGGCGGAGAGACCCAGTACTTC. It specifies CASSVARGGETQYF.

The chain employs TRBV4-1 and TRBJ1-1; TRBD1 might be the D (5 bases). With 1 base removed from V and 1 base from J, the gap between germline ends came to 10 bases. The CDR3 has 15 amino acids. Germline CDR1 MGHRA, CDR2 YSYEKL. The CDR3 DNA sequence: TGCGCCAGCAGCCAAGTGGAGGGACGGAACACTGAAGCTTTCTTT. Translating it yields CASSQVEGRNTEAFF.

The rearrangement joins TRBV29-1 to TRBJ2-1, with 11 bases that match TRBD2. The V segment lost 5 bases and the J segment 8 bases; nucleotides outside the gene matches: 8. Germline values: CDR1 SQVTM, CDR2 ANQGSEA. The CDR3 has 14 amino acids. CDR3 bases: TGCAGCGTTCAGACTAGCGGGGTGAGGCATGAGCAGTTCTTC. It encodes CSVQTSGVRHEQFF.

The chain combines TRBV5-1 with TRBJ2-6; 7 bases match TRBD1. Trimming took 3 bases from V and 0 from J; bases not matched to a gene: 3. Germline V lookup: CDR1 SGHRS, CDR2 YFSETQ. This CDR3 comprises 16 residues. CDR3: CASSSYRGSGANVLTF. CDR3 DNA: TGCGCCAGCAGCTCCTACAGGGGCTCTGGGGCCAACGTCCTGACTTTC. Full variable domain (remainder filled in from reference TRBV5-1 and TRBJ2-6): KAGVTQTPRYLIKTRGQQVTLSCSPISGHRSVSWYQQTPGQGLQFLFEYFSETQRNKGNFPGRFSGRQFSNSRSEMNVSTLELGDSALYLCASSSYRGSGANVLTFGAGSRLTVL.

The chain has TRBV4-2 and TRBJ2-5, with D maybe TRBD1 (7 bases). Germline V CDR1 and CDR2: LGHNA, YNFKEQ. The CDR3 runs 16 residues. V lost 0 bases and J 3 bases, leaving 14 bases between the germline ends. As DNA, the CDR3 is TGTGCCAGCAGCCAAGACGTAACAGGGGAGGAAGAGACCCAGTACTTC. This encodes CASSQDVTGEEETQYF.

The CDR3, as DNA: TGTGCCAGCAGTGTCCGGACAGGGGAGTGGAGAGAGACCCAGTACTTC. It codes for CASSVRTGEWRETQYF. This chain links TRBV6-1 with TRBJ2-5; 9 bases line up with TRBD1. Trimming removed 4 bases from V and 4 bases from J; junction bases left unmatched: 10. In germline, CDR1 is MNHNS, CDR2 SASEGT. This CDR3 comprises 16 residues.

V and J are TRBV6-5 and TRBJ2-5; possibly TRBD2 for D (5 bases). Trimming removed 6 bases at V and 4 bases at J, with 12 bases between. Germline V gene lookup returns CDR1 MNHEY and CDR2 SVGAGI. The CDR3 loop spans 13 amino acids. CDR3 coding DNA: TGTGCCAGCAGACGTAGCGCGCGAGAGACCCAGTACTTC. This translates into CASRRSARETQYF.

The J gene is TRBJ2-7, the V gene TRBV4-2; D unresolved. This CDR3 has 14 amino acids. Deletions cut 3 bases from V and 0 bases from J, with 9 bases between. CDR1 and CDR2 (germline): LGHNA, YNFKEQ. CDR3: CASSQAVVSYEQYF. DNA for the CDR3: TGTGCCAGCAGCCAGGCGGTCGTCTCCTACGAGCAGTACTTC.

This chain connects TRBV7-6 to TRBJ2-7; D assignment may be TRBD1 or TRBD2 (6 bases each). With 3 bases removed from V and 3 bases from J, the gap between germline ends came to 9 bases. The CDR3 length is 13 residues. CDR1 is SGHVS and CDR2 is FNYEAQ in the germline V gene. The CDR3 nucleotides read TGTGCCAGCAGCTTGGAGGGACACTACGAGCAGTACTTC. Translating gives CASSLEGHYEQYF.

The chain has TRBV4-1 and TRBJ2-5; D gene unclear. The end of the DNA fits TRBJ2-7 better, so the J call may be wrong. There are 14 residues in the CDR3. CDR1 and CDR2 from the germline V gene are MGHRA and YSYEKL. CDR3 residues: CASSQVVGSYEQYF. In DNA, the CDR3 is TGCGCCAGCAGCCAAGTAGTAGGCTCCTACGAGCAGTACTTC.

This chain links TRBV18 with TRBJ2-5; 7 positions match TRBD2. Per germline, CDR1 KGHSH and CDR2 LQKENI. CDR3 length: 15 amino acids. V shed 0 bases, J shed 3 bases, and the junction held 4 bases outside the gene matches. The CDR3 loop is CASSPPSAGEETQYF. CDR3 nucleotides: TGTGCCAGCTCACCACCCTCCGCGGGGGAAGAGACCCAGTACTTC.